The entry that follows covers one T cell receptor (beta chain) sequence. The J segment lost 4 bases and the V segment lost 5 bases, leaving 0 bases of the junction unmatched. The CDR3 consists of 12 residues. The data derive from a study of blood T cell repertoires in COVID-19. Overall study: T cells, B-cell-depleted T cells, or PBMCs provided the cDNA or gDNA that served as material.

The data were produced by immunoSEQ multiplex PCR, yet TCRdb's version contains in-frame clones alone and is incomplete. The table shows about 210,000 clones, with 84% occurring only once. This chain joins TRBV12-3 or TRBV12-4 and TRBJ2-3, with 7 nucleotides matching TRBD1. The sample consisted of peripheral blood. The TCR comes from a man aged 50 to 59 with active or convalescent COVID-19. In DNA, the CDR3 is TGTGCCAGCAGTACAGGGGCAGATACGCAGTATTTT. It translates to CASSTGADTQYF.